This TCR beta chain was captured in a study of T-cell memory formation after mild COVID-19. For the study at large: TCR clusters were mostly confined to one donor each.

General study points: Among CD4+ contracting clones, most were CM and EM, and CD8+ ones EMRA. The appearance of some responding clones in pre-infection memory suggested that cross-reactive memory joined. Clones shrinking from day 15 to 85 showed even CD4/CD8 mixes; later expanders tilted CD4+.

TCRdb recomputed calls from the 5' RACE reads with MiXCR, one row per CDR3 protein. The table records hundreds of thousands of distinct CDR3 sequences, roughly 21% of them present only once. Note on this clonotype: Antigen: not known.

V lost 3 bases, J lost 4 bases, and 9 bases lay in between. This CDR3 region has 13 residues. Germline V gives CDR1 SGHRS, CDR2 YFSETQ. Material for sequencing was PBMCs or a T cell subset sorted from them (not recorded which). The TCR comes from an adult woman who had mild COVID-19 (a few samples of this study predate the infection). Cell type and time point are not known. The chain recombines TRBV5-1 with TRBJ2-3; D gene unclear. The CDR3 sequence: CASSYPGSDTQYF. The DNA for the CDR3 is TGCGCCAGCAGCTACCCCGGATCAGATACGCAGTATTTT.